This T cell receptor beta chain was sequenced during a study of neurological immune-mediated disorders. Study-level results: No CDR3 amino acid sequences were shared by expanded clones across subjects, suggesting private repertoires in all groups. The multiple sclerosis repertoire cluster was not associated with any clinical or MRI feature, with the authors stating that larger cohorts are needed.

TCRdb recomputed calls from the 5' RACE reads with MiXCR, one row per CDR3 protein. The repertoire holds under 75,000 distinct CDR3 sequences, with 2.5% to 4% as singletons. V lost 6 bases to trimming and J lost 4 bases; unmatched junction nucleotides: 8. CDR3 length: 15 amino acids. Looked up from germline, CDR1 is SEHNR and CDR2 is FQNEAQ (reference sequence). This clonotype was recorded at least ten times. Its antigen is unknown. The source material was PBMCs. This TCR derives from a woman aged 45-65 years with multiple sclerosis. The V call is TRBV7-9, the J call TRBJ1-1; TRBD1 aligns across 10 bases. As DNA, the CDR3 is TGTGCCAGCAGGCCTCCGGGACAGGGGTCCACTGAAGCTTTCTTT. Amino acid sequence: CASRPPGQGSTEAFF.